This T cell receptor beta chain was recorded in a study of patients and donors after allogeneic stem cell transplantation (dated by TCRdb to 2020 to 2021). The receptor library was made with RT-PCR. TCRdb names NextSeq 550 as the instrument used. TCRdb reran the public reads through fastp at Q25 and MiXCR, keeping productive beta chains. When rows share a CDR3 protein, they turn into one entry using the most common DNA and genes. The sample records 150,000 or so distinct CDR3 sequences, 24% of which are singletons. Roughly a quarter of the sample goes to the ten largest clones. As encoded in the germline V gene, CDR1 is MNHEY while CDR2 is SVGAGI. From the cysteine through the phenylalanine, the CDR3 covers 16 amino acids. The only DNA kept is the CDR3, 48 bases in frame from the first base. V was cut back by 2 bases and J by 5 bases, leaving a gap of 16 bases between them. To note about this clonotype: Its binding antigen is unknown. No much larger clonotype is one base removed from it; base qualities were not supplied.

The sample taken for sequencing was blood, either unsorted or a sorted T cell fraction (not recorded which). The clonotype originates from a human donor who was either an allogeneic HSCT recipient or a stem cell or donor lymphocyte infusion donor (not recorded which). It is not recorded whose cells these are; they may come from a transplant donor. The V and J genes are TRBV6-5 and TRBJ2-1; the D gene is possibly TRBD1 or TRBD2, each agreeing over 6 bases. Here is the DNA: TGTGCCAGCAGTTACATAGGGGGGATAAAAGACAATGAGCAGTTCTTC. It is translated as CASSYIGGIKDNEQFF.